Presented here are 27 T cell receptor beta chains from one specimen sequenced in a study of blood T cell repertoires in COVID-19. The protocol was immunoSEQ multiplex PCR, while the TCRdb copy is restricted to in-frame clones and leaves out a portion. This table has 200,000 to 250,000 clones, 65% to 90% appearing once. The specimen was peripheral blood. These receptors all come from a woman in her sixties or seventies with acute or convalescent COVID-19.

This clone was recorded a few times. The CDR3 here is CASSDRGRNSPLHF. The DNA for the CDR3 is TGTGCCAGCAGTGACAGGGGCCGGAATTCACCCCTCCACTTT. The chain links TRBV27 to TRBJ1-6, with 8 bases fitting TRBD1. The J segment lost 7 bases and the V segment lost 5 bases, leaving 4 bases of the junction unmatched. Germline V gene sequence: CDR1 MNHEY, CDR2 SMNVEV (reference sequence). The CDR3 loop spans 14 amino acids.

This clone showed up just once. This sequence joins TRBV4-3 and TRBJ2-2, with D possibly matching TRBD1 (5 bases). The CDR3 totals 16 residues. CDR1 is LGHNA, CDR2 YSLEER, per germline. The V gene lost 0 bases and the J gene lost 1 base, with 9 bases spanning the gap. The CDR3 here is CASSQDWTKNTGELFF. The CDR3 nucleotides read TGCGCCAGCAGCCAAGATTGGACAAAGAACACCGGGGAGCTGTTTTTT.

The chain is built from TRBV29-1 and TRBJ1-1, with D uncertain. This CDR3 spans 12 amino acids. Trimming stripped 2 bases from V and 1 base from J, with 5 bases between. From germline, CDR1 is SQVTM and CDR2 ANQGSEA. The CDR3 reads CSVERRNTEAFF. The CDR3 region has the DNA TGCAGCGTTGAACGGAGGAACACTGAAGCTTTCTTT.

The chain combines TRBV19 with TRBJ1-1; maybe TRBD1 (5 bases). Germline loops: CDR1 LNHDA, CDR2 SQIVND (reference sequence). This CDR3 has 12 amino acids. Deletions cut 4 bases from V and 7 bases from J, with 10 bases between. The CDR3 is CASSRGQSEAFF. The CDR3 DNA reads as TGTGCCAGTAGTAGAGGACAAAGTGAAGCTTTCTTT.

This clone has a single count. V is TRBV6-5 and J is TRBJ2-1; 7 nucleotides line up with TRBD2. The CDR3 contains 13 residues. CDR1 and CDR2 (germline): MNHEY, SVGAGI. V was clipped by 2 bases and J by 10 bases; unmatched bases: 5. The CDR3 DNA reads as TGTGCCAGCAGTTACATGGCGGGAGAGGAGCAGTTCTTC. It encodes CASSYMAGEEQFF.

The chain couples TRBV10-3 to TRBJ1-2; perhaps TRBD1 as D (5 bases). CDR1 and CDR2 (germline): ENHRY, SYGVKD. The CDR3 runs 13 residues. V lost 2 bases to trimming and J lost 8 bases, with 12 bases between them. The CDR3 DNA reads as TGTGCCATCAGTGAGGGGCAGGGCTTCGGCTACACCTTC. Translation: CAISEGQGFGYTF.

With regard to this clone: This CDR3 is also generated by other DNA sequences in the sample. CDR3 DNA: TGTGCCAGCAGTGAAGCACGGAACACTGAAGCTTTCTTT. Protein product: CASSEARNTEAFF. The rearrangement joins TRBV6-4 to TRBJ1-1; D call uncertain. V was trimmed by 3 bases and J by 1 base, leaving 6 bases between them. The V gene's germline CDR1 is MRHNA and CDR2 SNTAGT. The CDR3 is 13 amino acids.

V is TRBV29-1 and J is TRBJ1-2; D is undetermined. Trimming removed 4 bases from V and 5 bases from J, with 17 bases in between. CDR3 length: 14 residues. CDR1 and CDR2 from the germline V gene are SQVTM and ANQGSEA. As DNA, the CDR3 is TGCAGCGTTGGAGAACCGCGGGTACAATATGGCTACACCTTC. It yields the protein CSVGEPRVQYGYTF.

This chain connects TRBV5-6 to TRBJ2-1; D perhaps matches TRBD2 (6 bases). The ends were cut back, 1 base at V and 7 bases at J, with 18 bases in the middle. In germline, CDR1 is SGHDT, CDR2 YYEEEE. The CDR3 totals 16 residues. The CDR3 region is CASSLSVIVAGNEQFF. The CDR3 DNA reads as TGTGCCAGCAGCTTGAGTGTCATCGTCGCGGGGAATGAGCAGTTCTTC.

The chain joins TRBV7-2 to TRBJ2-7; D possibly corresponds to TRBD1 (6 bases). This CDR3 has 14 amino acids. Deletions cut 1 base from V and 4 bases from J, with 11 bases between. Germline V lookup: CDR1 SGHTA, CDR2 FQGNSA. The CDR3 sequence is CASSLGDTIYEQYF. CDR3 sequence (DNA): TGTGCCAGCAGCTTAGGGGACACTATTTACGAGCAGTACTTC. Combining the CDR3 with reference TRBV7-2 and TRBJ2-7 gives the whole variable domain GAGVSQSPSNKVTEKGKDVELRCDPISGHTALYWYRQSLGQGLEFLIYFQGNSAPDKSGLPSDRFSAERTGGSVSTLTIQRTQQEDSAVYLCASSLGDTIYEQYFGPGTRLTVT.

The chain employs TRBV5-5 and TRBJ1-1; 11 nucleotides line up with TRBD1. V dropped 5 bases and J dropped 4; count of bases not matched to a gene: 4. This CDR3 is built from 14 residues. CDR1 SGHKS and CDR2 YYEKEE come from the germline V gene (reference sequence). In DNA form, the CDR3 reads TGTGCCAGCAGTTGGACAGGGGGCATCACTGAAGCTTTCTTT. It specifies CASSWTGGITEAFF.

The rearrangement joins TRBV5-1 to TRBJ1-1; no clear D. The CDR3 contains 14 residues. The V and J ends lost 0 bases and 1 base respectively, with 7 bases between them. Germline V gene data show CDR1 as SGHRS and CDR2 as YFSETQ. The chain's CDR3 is CASSLAQTNTEAFF. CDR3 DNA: TGCGCCAGCAGCTTGGCACAGACGAACACTGAAGCTTTCTTT.

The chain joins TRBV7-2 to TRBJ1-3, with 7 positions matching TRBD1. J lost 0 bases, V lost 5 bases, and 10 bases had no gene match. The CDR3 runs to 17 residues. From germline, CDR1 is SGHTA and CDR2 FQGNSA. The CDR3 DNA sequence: TGTGCCAGCAGCCCCCGACAGGGCCCTTACTCTGGAAACACCATATATTTT. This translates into CASSPRQGPYSGNTIYF.

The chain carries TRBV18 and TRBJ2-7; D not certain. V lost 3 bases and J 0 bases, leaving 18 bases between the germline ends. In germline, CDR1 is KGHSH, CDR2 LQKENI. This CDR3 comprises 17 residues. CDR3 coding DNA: TGTGCCAGCTCACCGCGGTCTATGTTATTAAGCTCCTACGAGCAGTACTTC. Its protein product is CASSPRSMLLSSYEQYF.

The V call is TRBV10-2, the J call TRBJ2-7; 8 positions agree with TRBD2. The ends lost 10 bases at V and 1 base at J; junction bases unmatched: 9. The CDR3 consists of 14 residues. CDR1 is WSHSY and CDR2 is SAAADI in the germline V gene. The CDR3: CATYSKRGSYEQYF. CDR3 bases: TGCGCCACGTATTCGAAGCGGGGGTCCTACGAGCAGTACTTC.

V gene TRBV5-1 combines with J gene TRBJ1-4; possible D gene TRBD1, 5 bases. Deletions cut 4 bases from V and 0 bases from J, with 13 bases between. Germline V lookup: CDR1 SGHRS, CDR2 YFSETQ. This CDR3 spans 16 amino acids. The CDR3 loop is CASSGDPRATNEKLFF. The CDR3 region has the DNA TGCGCCAGCAGCGGTGACCCCAGGGCAACTAATGAAAAACTGTTTTTT.

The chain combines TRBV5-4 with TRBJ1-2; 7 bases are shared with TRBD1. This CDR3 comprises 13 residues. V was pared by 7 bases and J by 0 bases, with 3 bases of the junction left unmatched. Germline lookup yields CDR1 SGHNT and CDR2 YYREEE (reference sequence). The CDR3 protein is CASRQGTNYGYTF. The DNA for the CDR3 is TGTGCCAGCCGACAGGGAACTAACTATGGCTACACCTTC.

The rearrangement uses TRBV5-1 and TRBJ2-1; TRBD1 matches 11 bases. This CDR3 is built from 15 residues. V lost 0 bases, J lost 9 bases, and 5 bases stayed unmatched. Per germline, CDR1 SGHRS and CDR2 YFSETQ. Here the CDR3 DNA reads TGCGCCAGCAGCTTGGGATGGACAGGGGGCGGTGAGCAGTTCTTC. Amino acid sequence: CASSLGWTGGGEQFF.

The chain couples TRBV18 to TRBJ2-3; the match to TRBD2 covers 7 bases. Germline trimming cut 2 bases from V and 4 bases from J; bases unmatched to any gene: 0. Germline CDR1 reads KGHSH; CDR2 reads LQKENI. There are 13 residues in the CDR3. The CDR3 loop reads CASSPGLADTQYF. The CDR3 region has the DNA TGTGCCAGCTCACCAGGACTAGCAGATACGCAGTATTTT.

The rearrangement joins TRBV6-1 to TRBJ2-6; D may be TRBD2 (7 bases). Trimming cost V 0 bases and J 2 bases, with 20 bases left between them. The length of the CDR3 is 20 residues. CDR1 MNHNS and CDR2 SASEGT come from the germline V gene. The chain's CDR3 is CASSEAPGGPQRAGANVLTF. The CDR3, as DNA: TGTGCCAGCAGTGAAGCCCCGGGGGGCCCACAAAGAGCTGGGGCCAACGTCCTGACTTTC.

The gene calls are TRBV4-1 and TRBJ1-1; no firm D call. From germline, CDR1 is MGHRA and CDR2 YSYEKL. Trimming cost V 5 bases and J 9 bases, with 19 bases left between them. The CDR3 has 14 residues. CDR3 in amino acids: CASSSPDRRGKAFF. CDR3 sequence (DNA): TGCGCCAGCAGCTCCCCGGATCGGCGAGGTAAAGCTTTCTTT.

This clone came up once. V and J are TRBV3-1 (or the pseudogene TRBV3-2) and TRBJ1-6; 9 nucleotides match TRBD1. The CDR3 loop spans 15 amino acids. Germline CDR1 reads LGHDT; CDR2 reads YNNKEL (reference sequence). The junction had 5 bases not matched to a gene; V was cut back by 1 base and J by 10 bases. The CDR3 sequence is CASSQGTGVRSPLHF. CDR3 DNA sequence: TGTGCCAGCAGCCAAGGGACAGGGGTTCGATCACCCCTCCACTTT.

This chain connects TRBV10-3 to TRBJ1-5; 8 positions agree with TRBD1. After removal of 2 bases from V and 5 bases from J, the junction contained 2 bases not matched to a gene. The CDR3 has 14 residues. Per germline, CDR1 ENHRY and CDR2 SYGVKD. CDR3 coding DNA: TGTGCCATCAGTGAGGGACAGGGCGATCAGCCCCAGCATTTT. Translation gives CAISEGQGDQPQHF.

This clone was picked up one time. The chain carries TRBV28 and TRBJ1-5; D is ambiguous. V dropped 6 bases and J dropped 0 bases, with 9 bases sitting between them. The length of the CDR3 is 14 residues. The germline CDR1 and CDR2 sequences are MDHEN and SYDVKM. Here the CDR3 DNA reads TGTGCCAGCAGATGGGAGGGTAGCAATCAGCCCCAGCATTTT. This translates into CASRWEGSNQPQHF.

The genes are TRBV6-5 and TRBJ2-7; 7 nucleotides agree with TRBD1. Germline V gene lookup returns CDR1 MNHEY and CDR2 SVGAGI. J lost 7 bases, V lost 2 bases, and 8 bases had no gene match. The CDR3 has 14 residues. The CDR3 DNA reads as TGTGCCAGCAGTTACGGAGACAGGGTGCGGGAGCAGTACTTC. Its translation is CASSYGDRVREQYF.

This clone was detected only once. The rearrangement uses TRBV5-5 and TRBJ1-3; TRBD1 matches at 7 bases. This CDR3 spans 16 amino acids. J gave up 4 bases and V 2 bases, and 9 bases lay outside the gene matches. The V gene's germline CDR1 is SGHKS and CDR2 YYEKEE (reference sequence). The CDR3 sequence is CASSFGDRVAGNTIYF. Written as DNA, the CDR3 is TGTGCCAGCAGCTTTGGAGACAGGGTCGCCGGAAACACCATATATTTT.

For the CDR3, the DNA is TGTGCCAGCAGCTTAGACCAGGAGCCCCAGCATTTT. The encoded protein is CASSLDQEPQHF. The chain uses TRBV7-9 and TRBJ1-5; D unclear. Germline V gene sequence: CDR1 SEHNR, CDR2 FQNEAQ (reference sequence). V lost 1 base and J lost 8, with 6 bases in between. This CDR3 comprises 12 residues.